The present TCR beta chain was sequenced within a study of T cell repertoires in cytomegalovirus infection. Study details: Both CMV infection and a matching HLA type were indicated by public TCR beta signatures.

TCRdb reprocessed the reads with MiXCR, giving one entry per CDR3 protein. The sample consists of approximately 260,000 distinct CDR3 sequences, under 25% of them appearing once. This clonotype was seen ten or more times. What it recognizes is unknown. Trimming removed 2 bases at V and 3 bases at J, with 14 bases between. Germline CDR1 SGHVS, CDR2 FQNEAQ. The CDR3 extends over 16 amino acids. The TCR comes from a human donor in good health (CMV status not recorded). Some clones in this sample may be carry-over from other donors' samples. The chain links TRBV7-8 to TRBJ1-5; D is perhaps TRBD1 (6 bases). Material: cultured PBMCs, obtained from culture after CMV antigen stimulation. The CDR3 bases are TGTGCCAGCAGCTTACGGGCAGGGGTGGTCAATCAGCCCCAGCATTTT. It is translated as CASSLRAGVVNQPQHF. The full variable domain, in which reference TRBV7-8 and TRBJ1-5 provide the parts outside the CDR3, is GAGVSQSPRYKVAKRGQDVALRCDPISGHVSLFWYQQALGQGPEFLTYFQNEAQLDKSGLPSDRFFAERPEGSVSTLKIQRTQQEDSAVYLCASSLRAGVVNQPQHFGDGTRLSIL.